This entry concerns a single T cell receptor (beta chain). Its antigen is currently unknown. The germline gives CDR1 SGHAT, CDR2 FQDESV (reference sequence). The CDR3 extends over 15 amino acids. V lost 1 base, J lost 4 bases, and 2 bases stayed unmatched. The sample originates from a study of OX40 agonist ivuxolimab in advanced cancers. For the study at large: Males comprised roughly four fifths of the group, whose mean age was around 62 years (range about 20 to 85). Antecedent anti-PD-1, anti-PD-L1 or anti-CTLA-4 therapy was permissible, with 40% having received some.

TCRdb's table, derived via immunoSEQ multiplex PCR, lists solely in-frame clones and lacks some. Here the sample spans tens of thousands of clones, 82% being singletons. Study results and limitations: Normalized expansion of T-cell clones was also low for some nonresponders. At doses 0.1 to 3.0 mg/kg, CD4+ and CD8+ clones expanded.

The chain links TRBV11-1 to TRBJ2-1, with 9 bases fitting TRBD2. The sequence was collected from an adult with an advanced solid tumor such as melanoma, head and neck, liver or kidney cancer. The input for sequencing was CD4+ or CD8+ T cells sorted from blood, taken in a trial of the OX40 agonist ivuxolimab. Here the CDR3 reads CASSLELAGYNEQFF. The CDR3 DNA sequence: TGTGCCAGCAGCTTAGAACTAGCGGGTTACAATGAGCAGTTCTTC.